This T cell receptor (beta chain) was profiled in a study of response to subunit inactivated influenza vaccine. This CDR3 has 15 residues. V lost 4 bases to trimming and J lost 5 bases; unmatched junction nucleotides: 8. Per the germline V gene, CDR1 is SGHRS and CDR2 is YFSETQ. MiXCR was run by TCRdb on the RT-PCR reads, yielding one entry per CDR3 protein. The sample has about 540,000 distinct CDR3 sequences; 20% to 25% are singletons. This sample also appeared in a second study, on T cells expressing NK-cell markers. According to that study: TCR beta cDNA was generated via 5'RACE template switching incorporating UMIs. Sequencing covered eight donors, seven HCMV-seropositive and one seronegative. In several experiments, an anti-gamma-delta TCR antibody restricted sorting to alpha-beta TCR T cells. In a handful of donors, dominant CD3+CD56+NKG2C+ clones formed roughly 1.0-7.5% of CD8+ cells. The CD3+CD56-NKG2C+ fraction was also led by these clonotypes in a few donors.

The source was CD4+ T cells sorted from PBMCs, collected approximately 12 days after vaccination. V is TRBV5-1 and J is TRBJ1-1; TRBD1 aligns across 10 bases. The origin of this receptor is a man over 45 who received an inactivated influenza vaccine. The CDR3 sequence: CASSRGTGAYTEAFF. The CDR3 nucleotides are TGCGCCAGCAGCCGGGGGACAGGGGCGTATACTGAAGCTTTCTTT.